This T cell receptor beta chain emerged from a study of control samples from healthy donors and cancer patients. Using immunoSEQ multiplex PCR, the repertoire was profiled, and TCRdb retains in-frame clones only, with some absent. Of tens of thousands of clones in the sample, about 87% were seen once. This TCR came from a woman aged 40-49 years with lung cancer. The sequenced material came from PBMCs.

CDR3 in amino acids: CASSYTRTRGYTF. The CDR3 nucleotides are TGTGCCAGCAGTTACACGCGAACTAGGGGCTACACCTTC. The chain combines TRBV6-5 with TRBJ1-2, with unresolved D. The CDR3 loop spans 13 amino acids. Per the germline V gene, CDR1 is MNHEY and CDR2 is SVGAGI. The V end lost 2 bases, the J end lost 8 bases, and 12 bases lay between the germline ends.